This is a list of T cell receptor beta chains from one sample in a study of identical twins. TCRdb fed the 5' RACE reads into MiXCR, producing one record per CDR3 protein. The sample carries 400,000 to 500,000 distinct CDR3 sequences, approximately 18% recorded once. Sequencing input: naive T cells sorted from blood. The receptors were gathered from a man aged 45-65 years in good health. CDR3s include the opening cysteine and the closing phenylalanine or tryptophan. Each record gives: D gene, clone size, J gene, V gene, CDR3 protein, CDR3 DNA. A D gene is named only where the DNA matches it firmly. For some rows the clone size is stated as once, few or many, or as a class when expanded; others skip it.

TRBD2 | - | TRBJ2-1 | TRBV11-2 | CASGMWTSAYNEQFF | TGTGCCAGCGGTATGTGGACTAGCGCTTACAATGAGCAGTTCTTC
TRBD2 | few | TRBJ2-5 | TRBV12-3/TRBV12-4 | CASSSRGSGGPQETQYF | TGTGCCAGCAGTTCTAGGGGTAGCGGGGGGCCTCAAGAGACCCAGTACTTC
TRBD2 | few | TRBJ2-1 | TRBV20-1 | CSARASGRYNEQFF | TGCAGTGCTAGAGCTAGCGGGAGGTACAATGAGCAGTTCTTC
- | few | TRBJ2-1 | TRBV20-1 | CSARMGVHEQFF | TGCAGTGCTAGAATGGGAGTCCATGAGCAGTTCTTC
TRBD2 | few | TRBJ2-1 | TRBV4-3 | CASSQEWGLAGGRGNEQFF | TGCGCCAGCAGCCAAGAATGGGGCTTAGCGGGGGGCCGAGGAAATGAGCAGTTCTTC
TRBD1 | - | TRBJ1-2 | TRBV18 | CASSGGTEKFRGYTF | TGTGCCAGCTCAGGGGGGACAGAGAAATTCCGAGGCTACACCTTC
TRBD2 | - | TRBJ2-5 | TRBV5-8 | CASSPPRGRETQYF | TGTGCCAGCAGCCCTCCCCGCGGGAGGGAGACCCAGTACTTC
- | - | TRBJ2-5 | TRBV28 | CASSLSRDREEETQYF | TGTGCCAGCAGTTTATCCCGGGACCGGGAAGAAGAGACCCAGTACTTC
- | many | TRBJ2-1 | TRBV6-2/TRBV6-3 | CASQFTKVGMTYNEQFF | TGTGCCAGCCAGTTCACTAAAGTTGGGATGACCTACAATGAGCAGTTCTTC
TRBD2 | many | TRBJ2-7 | TRBV7-6 | CASSLSGGIDEQYF | TGTGCCAGCAGCTTATCGGGGGGGATCGACGAGCAGTACTTC
TRBD2 | many | TRBJ2-7 | TRBV3-1 | CASSQDRDYYEQYF | TGTGCCAGCAGCCAAGACCGGGACTACTACGAGCAGTACTTC
- | many | TRBJ2-1 | TRBV29-1 | CSAPDRVYNEQFF | TGCAGCGCCCCGGACCGCGTCTACAATGAGCAGTTCTTC
- | - | TRBJ2-1 | TRBV6-2/TRBV6-3 | CASKGGSRMFGQFF | TGTGCCAGCAAGGGTGGGAGTAGGATGTTTGGGCAGTTCTTC
- | - | TRBJ2-1 | TRBV4-3 | CASSGDPTRGTYNEQFF | TGCGCCAGCAGCGGGGACCCTACGCGGGGAACATACAATGAGCAGTTCTTC
TRBD2 | few | TRBJ2-1 | TRBV20-1 | CSARDLGLAGARSYNEQFF | TGCAGTGCTAGAGATTTAGGACTAGCGGGAGCTCGGTCCTACAATGAGCAGTTCTTC
- | - | TRBJ1-1 | TRBV25-1 | CASSEVRGANTEAFF | TGTGCCAGCAGTGAAGTTCGGGGGGCGAACACTGAAGCTTTCTTT
- | many | TRBJ2-3 | TRBV10-3 | CAISEQETTQYF | TGTGCCATCAGTGAGCAGGAGACTACGCAGTATTTT
TRBD2 | few | TRBJ2-5 | TRBV10-3 | CAISDGGGRETQYF | TGTGCCATCAGTGACGGCGGCGGGAGAGAGACCCAGTACTTC
- | few | TRBJ2-1 | TRBV6-2/TRBV6-3 | CASRQRDNRNEQFF | TGTGCCAGCAGGCAGCGGGACAATCGGAATGAGCAGTTCTTC
- | few | TRBJ2-5 | TRBV5-1 | CASSQARGGETQYF | TGCGCCAGCAGCCAAGCGCGGGGCGGTGAGACCCAGTACTTC
- | - | TRBJ2-1 | TRBV5-1 | CASSYSRGLDEQFF | TGCGCCAGCAGCTACAGCAGGGGACTCGATGAGCAGTTCTTC
- | - | TRBJ2-2 | TRBV11-1 | CASSFVLTSGTGGELFFF | -
TRBD2 | few | TRBJ2-5 | TRBV19 | CASNSGGETQYF | TGTGCCAGTAACTCGGGAGGGGAGACCCAGTACTTC
TRBD2 | - | TRBJ2-3 | TRBV10-3 | CASTSGYTDTQYF | TGTGCCAGTACTAGCGGCTACACAGATACGCAGTATTTT
TRBD2 | many | TRBJ2-3 | TRBV11-2 | CASSLNSGTSGTDTQYF | TGTGCCAGCAGCCTCAACTCGGGGACTAGCGGCACAGATACGCAGTATTTT
- | many | TRBJ2-3 | TRBV14 | CASSQDAPWSSTDTQYF | TGTGCCAGCAGCCAAGATGCCCCTTGGTCTAGCACAGATACGCAGTATTTT
- | - | TRBJ2-7 | TRBV6-2/TRBV6-3 | CASKVKGSYEQYF | TGTGCCAGCAAAGTCAAGGGGTCCTACGAGCAGTACTTC
TRBD2 | - | TRBJ2-7 | TRBV28 | CASRTSGTHEQYF | TGTGCCAGCAGGACTAGCGGGACCCACGAGCAGTACTTC
- | many | TRBJ2-5 | TRBV20-1 | CSARVPYLLQETQYF | TGCAGTGCTAGGGTTCCTTATTTGCTCCAAGAGACCCAGTACTTC
TRBD2 | few | TRBJ2-7 | TRBV7-2 | CASSLASPSGFYEQYF | TGTGCCAGCAGCTTAGCGTCGCCTAGCGGGTTCTACGAGCAGTACTTC
TRBD2 | - | TRBJ2-5 | TRBV5-1 | CASSFPPAGDQETQYF | TGCGCCAGCAGCTTCCCACCAGCGGGGGACCAAGAGACCCAGTACTTC
- | many | TRBJ1-5 | TRBV7-2 | CASSLDGNQPQHF | TGCGCCAGCAGCTTGGATGGGAATCAGCCCCAGCATTTT
- | few | TRBJ2-2 | TRBV9 | CASSVDPGARTGELFF | TGTGCCAGCAGCGTAGATCCGGGGGCTCGGACCGGGGAGCTGTTTTTT
- | - | TRBJ2-7 | TRBV20-1 | CSARESGYEQYF | TGCAGTGCTAGAGAGTCGGGTTACGAGCAGTACTTC
- | - | TRBJ2-5 | TRBV7-9 | CASSFFSSNQETQYF | TGTGCCAGCAGCTTTTTTTCCAGCAACCAAGAGACCCAGTACTTC
- | - | TRBJ2-6 | TRBV12-3/TRBV12-4 | CASRGPLEYSGANVLTF | TGTGCCAGCAGGGGACCCTTGGAGTACTCTGGGGCCAACGTCCTGACTTTC
- | - | TRBJ2-3 | TRBV7-8 | CASKLARQGADTQYF | TGTGCCAGCAAACTAGCGAGACAGGGCGCGGATACGCAGTATTTT
- | few | TRBJ2-2 | TRBV15 | CATSRAGRAGELFF | TGTGCCACCAGCAGAGCGGGAAGGGCCGGGGAGCTGTTTTTT
TRBD1 | many | TRBJ1-4 | TRBV27 | CASSFKGAMANEKLFF | TGTGCCAGCAGTTTCAAGGGGGCCATGGCTAATGAAAAACTGTTTTTT
- | - | TRBJ2-1 | TRBV12-5 | CASGSSATREQFF | TGTGCTAGTGGTTCTAGCGCAACCCGCGAGCAGTTCTTC
TRBD2 | many | TRBJ2-7 | TRBV7-2 | CASSSGEGSSYEQYF | TGTGCCAGCAGTTCCGGGGAGGGGAGCTCCTACGAGCAGTACTTC
- | - | TRBJ2-1 | TRBV6-4 | CASSSEGPLEFF | TGTGCCAGCAGCTCGGAAGGACCCCTCGAGTTCTTC
TRBD2 | many | TRBJ2-1 | TRBV29-1 | CSVFSGSGHEQFF | TGCAGCGTGTTTAGCGGGAGTGGACATGAGCAGTTCTTC